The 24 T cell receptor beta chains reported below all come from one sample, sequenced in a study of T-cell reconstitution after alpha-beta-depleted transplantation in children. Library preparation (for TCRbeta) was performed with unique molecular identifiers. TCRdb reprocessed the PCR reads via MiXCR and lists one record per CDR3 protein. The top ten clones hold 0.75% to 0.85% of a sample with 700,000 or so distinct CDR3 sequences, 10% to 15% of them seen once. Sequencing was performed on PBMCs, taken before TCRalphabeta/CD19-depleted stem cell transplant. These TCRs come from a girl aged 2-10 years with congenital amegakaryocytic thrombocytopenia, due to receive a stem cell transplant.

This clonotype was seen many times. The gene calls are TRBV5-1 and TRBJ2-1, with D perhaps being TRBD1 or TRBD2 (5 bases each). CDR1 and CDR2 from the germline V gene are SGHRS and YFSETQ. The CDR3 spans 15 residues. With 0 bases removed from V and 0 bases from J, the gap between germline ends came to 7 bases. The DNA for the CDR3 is TGCGCCAGCAGCTTGGTGGGGGACTCCTACAATGAGCAGTTCTTC. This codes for CASSLVGDSYNEQFF. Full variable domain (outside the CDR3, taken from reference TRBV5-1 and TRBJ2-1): KAGVTQTPRYLIKTRGQQVTLSCSPISGHRSVSWYQQTPGQGLQFLFEYFSETQRNKGNFPGRFSGRQFSNSRSEMNVSTLELGDSALYLCASSLVGDSYNEQFFGPGTRLTVL.

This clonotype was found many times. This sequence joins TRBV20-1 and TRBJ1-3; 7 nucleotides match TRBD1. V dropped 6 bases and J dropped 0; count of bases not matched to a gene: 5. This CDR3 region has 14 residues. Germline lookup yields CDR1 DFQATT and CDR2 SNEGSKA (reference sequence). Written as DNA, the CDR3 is TGCAGTGCCGGTCAGGGGGGCTCTGGAAACACCATATATTTT. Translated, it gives CSAGQGGSGNTIYF.

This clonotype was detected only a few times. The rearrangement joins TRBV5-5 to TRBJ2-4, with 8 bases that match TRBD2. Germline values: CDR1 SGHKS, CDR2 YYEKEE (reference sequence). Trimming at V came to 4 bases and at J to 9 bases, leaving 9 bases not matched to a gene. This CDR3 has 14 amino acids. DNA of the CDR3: TGTGCCAGCAGCCTCGCGACCCGGGGGGGCATTCAGTACTTC. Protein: CASSLATRGGIQYF.

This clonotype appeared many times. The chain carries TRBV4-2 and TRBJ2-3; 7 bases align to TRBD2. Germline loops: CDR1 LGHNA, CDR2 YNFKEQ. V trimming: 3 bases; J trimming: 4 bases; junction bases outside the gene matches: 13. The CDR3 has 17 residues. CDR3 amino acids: CASSHVPRTSFSDTQYF. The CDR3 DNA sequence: TGTGCCAGCAGCCACGTCCCCAGGACTAGTTTTTCAGATACGCAGTATTTT.

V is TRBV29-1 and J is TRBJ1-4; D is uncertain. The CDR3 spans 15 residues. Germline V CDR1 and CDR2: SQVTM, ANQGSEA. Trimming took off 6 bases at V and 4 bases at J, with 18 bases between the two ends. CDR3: CSVVDLELLNEKLFF. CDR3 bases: TGCAGCGTGGTCGACCTCGAGCTACTTAATGAAAAACTGTTTTTT. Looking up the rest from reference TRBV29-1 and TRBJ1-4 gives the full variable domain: SAVISQKPSRDICQRGTSLTIQCQVDSQVTMMFWYRQQPGQSLTLIATANQGSEATYESGFVIDKFPISRPNLTFSTLTVSNMSPEDSSIYLCSVVDLELLNEKLFFGSGTQLSVL.

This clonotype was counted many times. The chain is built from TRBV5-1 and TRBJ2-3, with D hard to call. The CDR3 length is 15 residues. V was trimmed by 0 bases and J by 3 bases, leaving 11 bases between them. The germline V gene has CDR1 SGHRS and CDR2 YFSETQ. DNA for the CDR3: TGCGCCAGCAGCTTGGGCCGATCTGTTACAGATACGCAGTATTTT. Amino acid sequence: CASSLGRSVTDTQYF.

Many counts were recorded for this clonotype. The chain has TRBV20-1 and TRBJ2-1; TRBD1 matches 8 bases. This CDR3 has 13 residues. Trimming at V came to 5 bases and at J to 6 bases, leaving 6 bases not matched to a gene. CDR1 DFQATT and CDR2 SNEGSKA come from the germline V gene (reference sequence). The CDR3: CSAVGQGVNEQFF. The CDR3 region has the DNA TGCAGTGCTGTTGGACAGGGAGTCAATGAGCAGTTCTTC.

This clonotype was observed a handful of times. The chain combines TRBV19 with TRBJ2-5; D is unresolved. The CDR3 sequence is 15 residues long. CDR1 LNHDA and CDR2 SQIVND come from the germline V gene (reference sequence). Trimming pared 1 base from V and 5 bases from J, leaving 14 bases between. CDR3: CASSIVRQTLETQYF. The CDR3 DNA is TGTGCCAGTAGTATAGTTCGCCAAACACTCGAGACCCAGTACTTC.

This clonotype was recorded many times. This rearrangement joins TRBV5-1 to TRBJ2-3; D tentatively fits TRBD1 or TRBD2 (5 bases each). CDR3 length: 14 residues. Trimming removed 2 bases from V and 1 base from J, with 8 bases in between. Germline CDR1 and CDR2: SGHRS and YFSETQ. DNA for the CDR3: TGCGCCAGCAGCTTTAGAGGGGGCACAGATACGCAGTATTTT. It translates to CASSFRGGTDTQYF. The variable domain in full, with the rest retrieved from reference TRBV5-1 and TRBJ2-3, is KAGVTQTPRYLIKTRGQQVTLSCSPISGHRSVSWYQQTPGQGLQFLFEYFSETQRNKGNFPGRFSGRQFSNSRSEMNVSTLELGDSALYLCASSFRGGTDTQYFGPGTRLTVL.

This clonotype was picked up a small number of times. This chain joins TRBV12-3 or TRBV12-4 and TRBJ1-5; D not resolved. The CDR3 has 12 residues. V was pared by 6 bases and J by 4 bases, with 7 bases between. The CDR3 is CASSDLNQPQHF. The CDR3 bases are TGTGCCAGCAGCGATCTAAATCAGCCCCAGCATTTT.

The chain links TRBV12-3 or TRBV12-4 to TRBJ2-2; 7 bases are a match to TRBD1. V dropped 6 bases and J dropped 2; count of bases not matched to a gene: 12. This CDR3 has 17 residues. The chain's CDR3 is CASSLNTGEINTGELFF. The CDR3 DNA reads TGTGCCAGCAGCCTTAATACAGGGGAGATCAACACCGGGGAGCTGTTTTTT.

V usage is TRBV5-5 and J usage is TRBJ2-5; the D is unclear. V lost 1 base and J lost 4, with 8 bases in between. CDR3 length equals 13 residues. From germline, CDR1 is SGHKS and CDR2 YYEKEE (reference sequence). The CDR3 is CASSLWITETQYF. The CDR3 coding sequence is TGTGCCAGCAGCTTGTGGATCACAGAGACCCAGTACTTC.

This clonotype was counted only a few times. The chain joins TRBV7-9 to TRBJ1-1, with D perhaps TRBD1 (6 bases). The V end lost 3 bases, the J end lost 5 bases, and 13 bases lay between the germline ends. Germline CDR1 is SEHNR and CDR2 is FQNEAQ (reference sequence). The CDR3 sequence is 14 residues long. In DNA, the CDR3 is TGTGCCAGCAGCTTTGGTACAGGGAAGACTGAAGCTTTCTTT. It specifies CASSFGTGKTEAFF. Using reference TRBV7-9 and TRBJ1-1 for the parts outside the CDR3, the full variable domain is DTGVSQNPRHKITKRGQNVTFRCDPISEHNRLYWYRQTLGQGPEFLTYFQNEAQLEKSRLLSDRFSAERPKGSFSTLEIQRTEQGDSAMYLCASSFGTGKTEAFFGQGTRLTVV.

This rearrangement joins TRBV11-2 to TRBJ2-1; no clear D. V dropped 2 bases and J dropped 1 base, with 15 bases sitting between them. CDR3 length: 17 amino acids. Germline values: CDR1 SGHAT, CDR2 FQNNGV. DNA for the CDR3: TGTGCCAGCAGCTTAAGGACGGGCCTATGGTCCTACAATGAGCAGTTCTTC. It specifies CASSLRTGLWSYNEQFF.

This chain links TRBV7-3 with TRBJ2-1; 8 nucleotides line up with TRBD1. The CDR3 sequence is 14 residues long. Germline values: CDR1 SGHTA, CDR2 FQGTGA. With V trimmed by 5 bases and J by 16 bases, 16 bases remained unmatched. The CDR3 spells CASSLAGKGDRIFF. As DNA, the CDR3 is TGTGCCAGCAGCCTAGCAGGTAAGGGGGACAGGATATTCTTC.

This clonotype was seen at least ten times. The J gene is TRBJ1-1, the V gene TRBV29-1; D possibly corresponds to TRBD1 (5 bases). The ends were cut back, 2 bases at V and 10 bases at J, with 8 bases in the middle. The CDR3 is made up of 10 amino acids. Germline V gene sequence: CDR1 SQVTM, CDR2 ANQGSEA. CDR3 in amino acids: CSVEFGTAFF. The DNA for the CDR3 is TGCAGCGTTGAATTCGGGACAGCTTTCTTT.

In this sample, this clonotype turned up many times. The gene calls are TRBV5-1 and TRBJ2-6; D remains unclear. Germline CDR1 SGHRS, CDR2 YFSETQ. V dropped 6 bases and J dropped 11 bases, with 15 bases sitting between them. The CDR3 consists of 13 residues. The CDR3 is CASKKPDPDVLTF. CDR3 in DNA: TGCGCCAGCAAAAAGCCCGATCCCGACGTCCTGACTTTC.

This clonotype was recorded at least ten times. The CDR3: CASSLEWVGTNEQFF. The CDR3 bases are TGTGCCAGCAGCTTGGAGTGGGTAGGGACCAATGAGCAGTTCTTC. V usage is TRBV5-5 and J usage is TRBJ2-1, with D possibly being TRBD1 or TRBD2 (5 bases each). Looked up from germline, CDR1 is SGHKS and CDR2 is YYEKEE (reference sequence). Trimming cost V 0 bases and J 6 bases, with 13 bases left between them. CDR3 length: 15 amino acids.

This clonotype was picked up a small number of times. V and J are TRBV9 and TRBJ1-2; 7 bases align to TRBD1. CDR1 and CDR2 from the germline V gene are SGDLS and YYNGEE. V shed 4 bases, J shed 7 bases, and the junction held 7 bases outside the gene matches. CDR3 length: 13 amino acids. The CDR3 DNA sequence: TGTGCCAGCAGCAAAGGGACAGTTCCTGGCTACACCTTC. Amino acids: CASSKGTVPGYTF.

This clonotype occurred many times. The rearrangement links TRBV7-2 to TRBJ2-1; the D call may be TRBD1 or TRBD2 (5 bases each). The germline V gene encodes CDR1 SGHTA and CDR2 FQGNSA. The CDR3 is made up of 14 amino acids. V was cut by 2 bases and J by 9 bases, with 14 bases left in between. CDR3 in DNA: TGTGCCAGCAGCTTAAGAGGGGCCACGGGTGAGCAGTTCTTC. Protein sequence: CASSLRGATGEQFF.

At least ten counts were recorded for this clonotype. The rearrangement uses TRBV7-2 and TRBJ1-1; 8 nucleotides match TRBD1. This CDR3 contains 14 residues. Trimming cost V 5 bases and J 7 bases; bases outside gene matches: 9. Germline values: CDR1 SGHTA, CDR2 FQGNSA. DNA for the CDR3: TGTGCCAGCAGCCCGGACAGGGTGAACGGTGAAGCTTTCTTT. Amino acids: CASSPDRVNGEAFF.

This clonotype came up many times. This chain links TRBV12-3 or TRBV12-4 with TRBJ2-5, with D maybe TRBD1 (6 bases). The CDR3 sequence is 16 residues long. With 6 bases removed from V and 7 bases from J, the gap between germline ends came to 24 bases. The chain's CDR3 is CASRPQGAHLYVTQYF. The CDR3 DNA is TGTGCCAGCAGGCCACAGGGAGCCCACCTGTACGTGACCCAGTACTTC.

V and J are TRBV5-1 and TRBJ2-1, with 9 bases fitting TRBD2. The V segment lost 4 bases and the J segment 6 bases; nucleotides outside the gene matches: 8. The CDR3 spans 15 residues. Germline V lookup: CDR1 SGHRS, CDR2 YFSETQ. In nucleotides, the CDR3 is TGCGCCAGCAGCCGAGGGACTAGCAATGCCAATGAGCAGTTCTTC. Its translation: CASSRGTSNANEQFF. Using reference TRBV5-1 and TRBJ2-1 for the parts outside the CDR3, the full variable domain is KAGVTQTPRYLIKTRGQQVTLSCSPISGHRSVSWYQQTPGQGLQFLFEYFSETQRNKGNFPGRFSGRQFSNSRSEMNVSTLELGDSALYLCASSRGTSNANEQFFGPGTRLTVL.

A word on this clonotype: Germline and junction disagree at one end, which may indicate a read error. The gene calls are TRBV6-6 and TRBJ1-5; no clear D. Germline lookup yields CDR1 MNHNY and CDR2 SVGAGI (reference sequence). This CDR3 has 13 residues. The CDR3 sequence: CASSYGREQPQPF. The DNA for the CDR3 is TGTGCCAGCAGTTACGGGAGGGAACAGCCCCAGCCTTTT.